The rows below give T cell receptor beta chains drawn from one sample of a study of Ad26.COV2.S vaccination and SARS-CoV-2 variants. Sequenced by immunoSEQ multiplex PCR; TCRdb stores in-frame clones only, minus some. The data hold hundreds of thousands of clones, with roughly 89% observed a single time. Sample: peripheral blood, taken in a trial of Ad26.COV2.S vaccine versus placebo. Source of these receptors: a person aged 18 to 65 who received the Ad26.COV2.S COVID-19 vaccine or a placebo. Each CDR3 is given with its conserved first and last residue. D genes are given only for firm matches. Some rows mark clone size as missing; the rest say once, few, many or name a class of expanded clone.

17,-,TRBJ1-6,-,TRBV21-1,TGTGCCAGCAGCAATAATGTTGAGACAAGCTATAATTCACCCCTCCACTTT,CASSNNVETSYNSPLHF
12,few,TRBJ1-5,-,TRBV10-3,TGTGCCATCAGAGGAATTAATCAGCCCCAGCATTTT,CAIRGINQPQHF
14,-,TRBJ2-4,TRBD2,TRBV19,TGTGCCAGTAGTATAAGTCCCGCGGGAGCGACTCAGTACTTC,CASSISPAGATQYF
15,once,TRBJ1-2,TRBD1,TRBV7-9,TGTGCCAGCAGCCTGGGACAGGGGGCTCCCTATGGCTACACCTTC,CASSLGQGAPYGYTF
14,-,TRBJ2-1,-,TRBV3-1/TRBV3-2,TGTGCCAGCAGCCAATTTGGGGGGACGGATGAGCAGTTCTTC,CASSQFGGTDEQFF
13,-,TRBJ1-3,-,TRBV2,TGTGCCAGCAGTGCAGGGCTTGGAAACACCATATATTTT,CASSAGLGNTIYF
15,-,TRBJ2-3,TRBD2,TRBV11-2,TGTGCCAGCAGCGCTAGCGGGGGGGGTTGGGATACGCAGTATTTT,CASSASGGGWDTQYF
17,-,TRBJ1-2,-,TRBV7-9,TGTGCCAGCAGTTTGGGCTACATAAATTCTGTTTCTGAGGGCTACACCTTC,CASSLGYINSVSEGYTF
14,-,TRBJ2-5,-,TRBV6-5,TGTGCCAGCAGTCCCTGGGGGGAGAAAGAGACCCAGTACTTC,CASSPWGEKETQYF
14,-,TRBJ1-2,-,TRBV7-2,TGTGCCAGCAGCTCGAGGGCGGGGGCTCATGGCTACACCTTC,CASSSRAGAHGYTF
13,-,TRBJ1-1,TRBD1,TRBV11-2,TGTGCCAGCGGGACAGGAATAAACACTGAAGCTTTCTTT,CASGTGINTEAFF
18,-,TRBJ2-5,TRBD2,TRBV28,TGTGCCAGCAGACTCCTAGCGGGGGGGCAGCATACGAGAGAGACCCAGTACTTC,CASRLLAGGQHTRETQYF
15,-,TRBJ1-2,-,TRBV5-5,TGTGCCAGCAGCTTGGCCTTTCGTATTAACTATGGCTACACCTTC,CASSLAFRINYGYTF
15,-,TRBJ1-6,-,TRBV6-6,TGTGCCAGCAGTTACTCGCTTCAGAAGGACTCACCCCTCCACTTT,CASSYSLQKDSPLHF
16,-,TRBJ2-1,TRBD2,TRBV27,TGTGCCAGCAGTTCCCTTAGCGGGAGTTTTTACAATGAGCAGTTCTTC,CASSSLSGSFYNEQFF
15,-,TRBJ1-2,TRBD1,TRBV6-5,TGTGCCAGCACTCACGGGACAGGGGGCTTTGGCGGCTACACCTTC,CASTHGTGGFGGYTF
13,-,TRBJ1-1,TRBD1,TRBV4-3,TGCGCCAGCGCCCTTAGCCGGACAGGTGAAGCTTTCTTT,CASALSRTGEAFF
15,-,TRBJ1-6,TRBD1,TRBV3-1/TRBV3-2,TGTGCCAGCAGCCTGGGACAGACCTATAATTCACCCCTCCACTTT,CASSLGQTYNSPLHF
12,-,TRBJ2-7,-,TRBV28,TGTGCCAGCAGTTTAACGGGTAGAACGCCCGACTTC,CASSLTGRTPDF
13,-,TRBJ1-5,-,TRBV19,TGTGCCAGTAGTCTCGGGGTTTATCAGCCCCAGCATTTT,CASSLGVYQPQHF
16,-,TRBJ2-2,TRBD2,TRBV2,TGTGCCAGCAGAGGACTAGCGGGGCGCCTCACCGGGGAGCTGTTTTTT,CASRGLAGRLTGELFF
14,-,TRBJ1-5,-,TRBV5-8,TGTGCCAGCAGCTCTTCAAGAAGCCATCAGCCCCAGCATTTT,CASSSSRSHQPQHF
16,-,TRBJ2-5,-,TRBV5-8,TGTGCCAGCAGCCCCACCTACCAGGGAGCCCACCAGACCCAGTACTTC,CASSPTYQGAHQTQYF
14,-,TRBJ1-4,TRBD1,TRBV9,TGTGCCAGCAGCCCGGGACAGACTAATGAAAAACTGTTTTTT,CASSPGQTNEKLFF
15,once,TRBJ1-4,-,TRBV6-1,TGTGCCAGCAGTGAGAGGGGCTGGGGCGATGAAAAACTGTTTTTT,CASSERGWGDEKLFF
16,few,TRBJ1-5,TRBD1,TRBV28,TGTGCCAGCAGTTTGCGGACAGGGGCTAGCAATCAGCCCCAGCATTTT,CASSLRTGASNQPQHF
13,-,TRBJ2-2,-,TRBV11-2,TGTGCCAGCAGCCCCGGACAGTACGGGGAGCTGTTTTTT,CASSPGQYGELFF
13,once,TRBJ1-2,TRBD1,TRBV30,TGTGCCTGGAGTCCTACAGGGGTAGGCGGCTACACCTTC,CAWSPTGVGGYTF
14,once,TRBJ2-2,-,TRBV7-2,TGTGCCAGCAGCCCCAACCCGCACACCGGGGAGCTGTTTTTT,CASSPNPHTGELFF
15,once,TRBJ2-3,-,TRBV7-7,TGTGCTAGCAGCTTAACTGTGGCTAGCACAGATACGCAGTATTTT,CASSLTVASTDTQYF
13,-,TRBJ1-1,-,TRBV9,TGTGCCAGCAGCGTATCAGGGAACACTGAAGCTTTCTTT,CASSVSGNTEAFF
16,-,TRBJ2-1,TRBD1,TRBV4-3,TGCGCCAGCAGCCCCCACAGGGGCCGCCCAGACAATGAGCAGTTCTTC,CASSPHRGRPDNEQFF
16,-,TRBJ1-4,TRBD1,TRBV4-3,TGCGCCAGCAGCCAAGCAACACGGACAGGGAGTGAAAAACTGTTTTTT,CASSQATRTGSEKLFF
18,-,TRBJ2-5,TRBD1,TRBV18,TGTGCCAGCTCACCGGGACAGGGGGTCGGATCTGGCCAAAAGACCCAGTACTTC,CASSPGQGVGSGQKTQYF
18,-,TRBJ1-5,TRBD1,TRBV5-8,TGTGCCAGCAGCCTGCGGACAGGGTATCTTATGAGCAATCAGCCCCAGCATTTT,CASSLRTGYLMSNQPQHF